The sequence of this TCR beta chain was determined in a study of spatial heterogeneity in lung cancer. Time point: sample taken at primary tumor resection. Unsorted whole RNA from tumor, nontumor lung or frozen PBMC underwent sequencing. This clonotype has at least ten counts. Unique molecular identifiers tagged every individual TCR cDNA molecule. MiXCR, run by TCRdb on the 5' RACE reads, gives a single entry per CDR3 protein. The data show roughly 4,200 distinct CDR3 sequences, with approximately 9.5% seen just once and 45% to 55% held by the top ten. Germline assignment: CDR1 MNHEY and CDR2 SVGAGI. This CDR3 spans 16 amino acids. After removal of 2 bases from V and 4 bases from J, the junction contained 2 bases not matched to a gene.

The chain uses TRBV6-5 and TRBJ2-1, with 13 bases identical to TRBD2. The sample consisted of PBMCs, taken at surgery. The receptor was isolated from a male donor with early-stage non-small cell lung cancer. The CDR3 nucleotides read TGTGCCAGCAGTTACCGGACTAGCGGGGGTTACAATGAGCAGTTCTTC. This codes for CASSYRTSGGYNEQFF.